These T cell receptor beta chains were read from a single sample in a study of blood T cell repertoires in COVID-19. Only in-frame clones appear in the TCRdb table, and some are missing; sequencing was by immunoSEQ multiplex PCR. The sample lists 180,000 or so clones, roughly 80% occurring once. Material for sequencing was peripheral blood. The receptors stem from a man aged 50 to 59 who had recovered from COVID-19. Both conserved end residues are trimmed from each CDR3. D genes are given only for firm matches. The size of a clone is reported for some rows only, either as once, few or many, or as a class for expanded clones.

abundance	v_gene	d_gene	j_gene	CDR3aa
-	TRBV30	-	TRBJ1-3	AWSVGKQGPVTIY
-	TRBV9	-	TRBJ1-3	ASSVDSFTGNTIY
-	TRBV5-1	-	TRBJ2-3	ASSPGPLAGDTDTQY
few	TRBV5-1	-	TRBJ1-5	ASSLGEVGQPQH
-	TRBV13	TRBD2	TRBJ2-7	ASSNGTRIY
few	TRBV21-1	-	TRBJ2-3	ASSKLLRAGTILGDTQY
-	TRBV2	TRBD2	TRBJ2-1	ASSSGTRNEQF
-	TRBV5-4	TRBD2	TRBJ2-7	ASSRASGSDYEQY
-	TRBV29-1	-	TRBJ1-5	SVELGGTSQPQH
-	TRBV5-5	-	TRBJ2-1	ASSSDGVEQF
few	TRBV19	-	TRBJ2-7	ASRPGQASYEQY
-	TRBV27	-	TRBJ1-4	ASGNRAVTTGSNEKLF
many	TRBV27	TRBD1	TRBJ2-1	ASSQPRTGITNEQF
once	TRBV11-3	-	TRBJ2-2	ASSRGQTNTGELF
-	TRBV20-1	-	TRBJ1-1	SASGQTVEAF
-	TRBV7-2	-	TRBJ2-7	ASSLVSSGSYEQY
few	TRBV2	TRBD1	TRBJ1-2	ASSIKTGSFYGYT
-	TRBV11-3	TRBD2	TRBJ2-1	ASSSGLGEQF
once	TRBV9	TRBD2	TRBJ2-1	ASSVGLAGVSDEQF
-	TRBV27	-	TRBJ2-2	ASKQTFGTSGSGELF
once	TRBV6-2/TRBV6-3	-	TRBJ1-5	ASSYFRTDQPQH
-	TRBV28	-	TRBJ2-7	ASSTSKLRYEQY
-	TRBV19	TRBD1	TRBJ1-4	ASNYRGANEKLF
once	TRBV6-2/TRBV6-3	-	TRBJ1-2	ASSTQGVLTGGYT
-	TRBV28	TRBD1	TRBJ1-1	ASREQGAGGTF
few	TRBV7-2	-	TRBJ2-4	ASSPPGLRDIQY
-	TRBV7-8	TRBD2	TRBJ2-1	ASSSKRLAGASYNEQF
-	TRBV18	TRBD2	TRBJ2-1	ASSPNKGLAGGPGEF
-	TRBV6-5	TRBD2	TRBJ2-1	ASSSSGWNEQF
once	TRBV7-2	TRBD1	TRBJ1-2	ASSLGQGANYGYT
-	TRBV25-1	TRBD2	TRBJ2-3	ASWGLAQNTDTQY
once	TRBV6-2/TRBV6-3	-	TRBJ1-5	ASSYFRQVNSNQPQH
-	TRBV4-1	-	TRBJ1-6	ASSQDRESIDSPLH
-	TRBV7-2	TRBD2	TRBJ2-7	ASSLRTGLAGTYEQY
-	TRBV4-2	-	TRBJ2-3	ASSQDVTSTDTQY
-	TRBV5-4	TRBD1	TRBJ1-2	ASSLAEARGDYGYT
-	TRBV6-2/TRBV6-3	-	TRBJ1-4	ASSYSIQGNEKLF
few	TRBV30	TRBD1	TRBJ1-3	AWSPIAPGQGSSGNTIY
few	TRBV19	TRBD2	TRBJ2-2	ASRSSGRAPGELF
-	TRBV5-5	-	TRBJ2-2	ASSLREWDTGELF
-	TRBV4-3	TRBD1	TRBJ1-1	ASSQESGTGLAF
-	TRBV16	TRBD1	TRBJ2-7	ASSQSGQGAYEQY
-	TRBV29-1	-	TRBJ1-4	SVEPPGEEKLF
-	TRBV12-3/TRBV12-4	-	TRBJ2-7	ASSITQHEQY
-	TRBV19	TRBD2	TRBJ2-1	ASRNSGRAGEQF
-	TRBV30	-	TRBJ1-5	AWSSSNQPQH
-	TRBV5-8	-	TRBJ2-1	ASSLVGAGEQF
-	TRBV6-1	-	TRBJ2-7	ASSEGGGRLTYEQY
-	TRBV6-5	-	TRBJ2-1	ASSQGQGEQF
few	TRBV15	-	TRBJ2-1	ATSRGGHNEQF
-	TRBV29-1	TRBD1	TRBJ2-1	SGKGQAYNEQF
-	TRBV5-1	-	TRBJ2-3	ASSPESSTDTQY
-	TRBV7-2	-	TRBJ2-3	ASSLVFVDTQY
-	TRBV2	-	TRBJ1-1	ASSDDLPAF
-	TRBV3-1/TRBV3-2	-	TRBJ2-7	ASSQLSGNHEQY